This T cell receptor (beta chain) was retrieved from a study of response to subunit inactivated influenza vaccine. Trimming removed 0 bases from V and 10 bases from J; junction bases left unmatched: 11. This CDR3 is 16 amino acids long. The germline V gene encodes CDR1 SGHVS and CDR2 FQNEAQ. One entry per CDR3 protein results from TCRdb running MiXCR on the RT-PCR reads. The sample has about 240,000 distinct CDR3 sequences; 12% are singletons. General observations from the study: There was a suggestion from the authors that each seasonal influenza vaccination recruits few new T cells.

This clonotype was detected only a few times. Its target is unknown. V usage is TRBV7-8 and J usage is TRBJ2-7; 11 positions match TRBD2. The sequencing here drew on non-naive T cells sorted from PBMCs, taken roughly 15 days before vaccination. This receptor was identified in a man aged 50-59 years who received an inactivated influenza vaccine. CDR3 in DNA: TGTGCCAGCAGCTTAGCGCCACCTAGCGGGAGGCTATCACAGTACTTC. Protein sequence: CASSLAPPSGRLSQYF.